This T cell receptor (beta chain) was recorded in a study of blood T cell repertoires in COVID-19. Study as a whole: Nucleic acid was either cDNA or gDNA, and it came from T cells, B-cell-depleted T cells, or PBMCs.

Original methodology: Amplification of reference gene primers was used by the study to estimate nucleated cell counts. Sequencing used immunoSEQ multiplex PCR; TCRdb keeps in-frame clones, though not all of them. V, J and clone size derive from that table, while D and trimming were established from the DNA sequence. Here the sample spans more than 300,000 clones, more than 85% being singletons. The CDR3 length is 15 residues. CDR1 is SGHKS and CDR2 is YYEKEE in the germline V gene (reference sequence). Trimming took 0 bases from V and 0 from J, leaving 9 bases between them. All enrollees were about 18 to 100 years old and from some 24 US areas. Up to 2 weeks before entering the study, exposed participants had met a COVID-19 case.

This clonotype was sampled from a woman aged 40 to 50 who had been exposed to COVID-19. Sequencing was performed on PBMCs or T cells enriched from blood (not recorded which). The chain carries TRBV5-5 and TRBJ1-1, with D maybe TRBD1 (5 bases). The CDR3 here is CASSLGGGLNTEAFF. In nucleotides, the CDR3 is TGTGCCAGCAGCTTGGGCGGGGGGTTGAACACTGAAGCTTTCTTT. Variable domain in full (rest from reference TRBV5-5 and TRBJ1-1): DAGVTQSPTHLIKTRGQQVTLRCSPISGHKSVSWYQQVLGQGPQFIFQYYEKEERGRGNFPDRFSARQFPNYSSELNVNALLLGDSALYLCASSLGGGLNTEAFFGQGTRLTVV.